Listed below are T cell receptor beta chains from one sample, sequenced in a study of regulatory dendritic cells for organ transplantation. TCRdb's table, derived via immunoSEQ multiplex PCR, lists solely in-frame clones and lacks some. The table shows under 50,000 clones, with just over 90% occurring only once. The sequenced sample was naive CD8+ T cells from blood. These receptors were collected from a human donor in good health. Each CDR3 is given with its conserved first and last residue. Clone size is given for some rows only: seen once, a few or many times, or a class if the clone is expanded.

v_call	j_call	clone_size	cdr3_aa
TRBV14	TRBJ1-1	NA	CASSQRGQGGRRNTEAFF
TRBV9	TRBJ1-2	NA	CASSVGSRAGYTF
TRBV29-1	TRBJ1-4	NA	CSIWDNRNEKLFF
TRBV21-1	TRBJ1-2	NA	CASNTANYGYTF
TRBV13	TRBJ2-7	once	CASSLGRGEQYF
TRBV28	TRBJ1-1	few	CASSLGGGTEAFF
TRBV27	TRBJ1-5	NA	CASSFMAGSNQPQHF
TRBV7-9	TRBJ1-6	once	CASSLAPNSPLHF
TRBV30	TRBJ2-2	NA	CAWGGSNTGELFF
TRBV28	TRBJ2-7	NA	CASSGPAGTVAYEQYF
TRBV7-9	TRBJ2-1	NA	CASSFPTHNEQFF
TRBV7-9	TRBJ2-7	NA	CASSRQGSDYEQYF
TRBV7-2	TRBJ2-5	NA	CASSLEGGRPKETQYF
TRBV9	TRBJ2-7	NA	CASSPGGSGWYEQYF
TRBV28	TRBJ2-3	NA	CASSPGTSGRKETDTQYF
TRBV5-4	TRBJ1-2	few	CASRRGVWGYTF
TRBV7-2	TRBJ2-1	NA	CASSRTTSGGANEQFF
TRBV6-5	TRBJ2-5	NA	CASSYWSAGGQETQYF
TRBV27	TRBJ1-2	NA	CASRPGQGFWGYTF
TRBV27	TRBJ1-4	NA	CASSSRTGANEKLFF
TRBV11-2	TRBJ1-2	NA	CASSLGDREGYGYTF
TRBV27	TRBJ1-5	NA	CASSFIPNSNQPQHF
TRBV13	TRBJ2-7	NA	CASKVMSGSSYEQYF
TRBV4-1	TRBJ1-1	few	CASSPNDRTGSSEAFF
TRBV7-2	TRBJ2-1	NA	CASNEESSGDNEQFF
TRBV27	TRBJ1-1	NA	CASKPSVGDLNTEAFF
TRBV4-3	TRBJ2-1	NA	CASSQYGTSGGDEQFF
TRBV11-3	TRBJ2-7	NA	CASSLMGSVQYF
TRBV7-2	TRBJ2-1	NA	CASSLLSDGAYNEQFF
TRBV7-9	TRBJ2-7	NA	CASSLEGGEQYF
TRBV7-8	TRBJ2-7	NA	CASSLDEQYF
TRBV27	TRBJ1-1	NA	CASSPGGTLHTEAFF
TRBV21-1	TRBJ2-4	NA	CASSKVEYF
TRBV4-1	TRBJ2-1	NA	CASSQVASSIYNEQFF
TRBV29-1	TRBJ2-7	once	CSVVGITYEQYF
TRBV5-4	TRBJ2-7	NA	CASSRAGSGYEQYF
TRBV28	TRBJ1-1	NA	CASSPMPWLNTEAFF
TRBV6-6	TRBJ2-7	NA	CASSAGGQGDEQYF
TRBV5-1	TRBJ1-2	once	CASSSSPLLMTGYTF
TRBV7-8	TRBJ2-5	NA	CASSLGGGFDLPPMYQETQYF
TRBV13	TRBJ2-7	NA	CASSAGQGRGWAYEQYF
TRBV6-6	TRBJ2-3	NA	CASSYFDRVSTDTQYF
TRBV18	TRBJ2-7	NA	CASSYSGESSYEQYF
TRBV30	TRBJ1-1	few	CAWGADRNTEAFF